The source of this TCR beta chain is a study of CD8+ T cells in alopecia areata listed by TCRdb under 2018. A note on the overall study: Treated patients were enrolled in an open-label pilot trial of oral tofacitinib, 5 to 10 mg twice daily, for moderate-to-severe alopecia areata. TCRbeta CDR3 regions were amplified by immunoSEQ multiplex PCR with 35 Vbeta forward and 13 Jbeta reverse primers. Patients received tofacitinib for 6 to 18 months and were then followed off drug for 6 months to check for delayed response and recurrence. Scalp clonality was compared among normal scalp (n=4), patchy alopecia areata scalp (n=8), and alopecia totalis/universalis scalp (n=8). Human TCRbeta sequencing covered scalp tissue and sorted CD4+ and CD8+ peripheral blood T cells from patchy and totalis/universalis alopecia areata patients and healthy controls. The RNA source kit depended on sample type: the PAXgene miRNA kit for fixed scalp, the miRNeasy kit for PBMCs, and the RNeasy kit for mouse skin. Biopsies were taken from tofacitinib-treated patients at baseline and again at 4 and 24 weeks into treatment, and several of those patients also had a later scalp biopsy. In treated patients, disease severity was measured using the SALT score, which gives the percentage of scalp surface area affected. High-throughput TCRbeta sequencing was used to examine T cell clonal expansion in alopecia areata in both the C3H/HeJ mouse model and human patients.

What the research found in general, with its limitations: Scalp clonality and the number of expanded CD8+ clones among the top 100 scalp clones were significantly decreased by tofacitinib. Scalp TCR repertoire analysis is complicated because resident alphabeta T cells in normal human skin are also sequenced, whereas mouse skin is dominated by gammadelta T cells. Because the treated cohort was small and had only one nonresponder, larger studies are needed to examine links between baseline CD8+ expansion and response. Higher clonality and more expanded CD8+ clones were observed in lesional scalp than in normal scalp, particularly in alopecia totalis/universalis, a finding suggestive of antigenic drive. Compared with mice, TCR sequences shared between patients were less clear, possibly partly because of HLA diversity across the patient population. Many expanded lesional clones persisted in scalp and blood during tofacitinib treatment, which may partly explain relapse after stopping treatment.

Interpreted using the paper, the time point label stands for: roughly 27 days on oral tofacitinib. The treatment or condition label, read with the paper, signifies: oral pan-JAK inhibitor, 5-10 mg twice daily. Peripheral blood and lesional scalp punch biopsies were obtained from patients with alopecia areata. After PBMCs were isolated by density centrifugation and stained for CD3, CD4 and CD8, a FACSAria was used to sort CD4+ and CD8+ T cells. Remarks on this clone: Its antigen is unknown. Base qualities are not recorded, but no much larger clone differs from it by a single base.

The CDR3 sequence holds 14 residues, the cysteine and phenylalanine included. Of the read, only the CDR3 DNA is kept; its 42 bases are in frame from base 1. V and J lose 6 bases and 3 bases, and a span of 15 bases separates them. Based on the germline V gene (reference sequence), the CDR1 and CDR2 sequences are MNHEY and SMNVEV. The method was the immunoSEQ multiplex PCR assay. RNA was extracted from all samples and reverse transcribed into cDNA, which served as template for TCR sequencing. First-strand cDNA was synthesized with SuperScript III using a 2:1 mix of oligo-dT and random hexamers. A synthetic immune receptor repertoire was used to measure amplification bias, and any remaining bias was corrected computationally. Per the authors' processing: After raw reads were preprocessed to remove errors, the CDR3 was defined following IMGT conventions as running from the conserved cysteine to phenylalanine. To get clonality, Shannon entropy was normalized by log2 of the number of productive unique TCRs and the result was subtracted from 1. CD4 or CD8 identity of scalp clones was inferred by cross-referencing scalp TCRbeta sequences with sorted blood CD4 and CD8 repertoires. TCRdb mirrors the immuneACCESS table, restricted to in-frame sequences. Some clones are absent from its copies; in checked studies, under half trace to an unresolved V gene, and the reason for the others is unknown. V and J calls and clone size are those listed in that table; D and trimming were worked out from the DNA. Across this sample there are roughly 46,000 clones, with roughly two thirds seen only once. Of the sample, 20% to 25% is held by the ten largest clones.

This clonotype was sampled from a human donor with alopecia areata. Sequencing was performed on CD8+ T cells sorted from blood, taken at week 4, from a patient treated with tofacitinib. The chain couples TRBV27 to TRBJ2-7; TRBD1 is perhaps the D gene, given 5 matching bases. The CDR3 reads as follows: CASSPQGILYEQYF. The sequenced DNA is TGTGCCAGCAGCCCCCAGGGCATTCTCTACGAGCAGTACTTC.